The present TCR beta chain was sequenced within a study of a mutant IDH1 vaccine in newly diagnosed glioma (dated by TCRdb to the early 2020s). Study-wide context: Patients received eight vaccinations in weeks 1, 3, 5, 7, 11, 15, 19 and 23, corresponding to visits V03 through V10. Longitudinal TCRB deep sequencing was performed for about two dozen treated patients wherever samples were available for exploratory analyses. Peripheral blood samples were drawn at six visits, namely V03 (baseline), V05, V07, V10, V12 and V13. Vaccination was initiated 4-6 weeks after radiotherapy alone, or concurrently with temozolomide cycles in the chemotherapy-containing groups. Before enrollment, patients had received standard therapy of radiotherapy alone, temozolomide alone, or radiochemotherapy with temozolomide; most received the combination. Of the 25 to 40 treated patients, approximately 60% were male and approximately 40% were female, and the mean age was approximately 39 years. Findings and caveats that apply to the study as a whole: Vaccine-induced immune responses across multiple MHC alleles were detected in roughly 94% of patients. Pseudoprogression appeared unrelated to alterations in the top peripheral T cell clonotypes detected by TCRB sequencing. Availability determined which PBMC samples were chosen for TCRB deep sequencing. According to the authors, sample limitations meant that analyses of patient blood samples could not be reproduced.

On this clone itself: This receptor's antigen is unknown. Because the CDR3's place on the DNA is in doubt, the DNA is left out and the CDR3 is given as listed by TCRdb.

The sample's time point label, decoded: week 11, during vaccination. A 20-mer mutant IDH1 peptide at 300 micrograms in Montanide made up each vaccine dose, which was injected subcutaneously together with topical imiquimod. Donors had newly diagnosed WHO grade 3 or 4 IDH1-mutant astrocytomas with loss of nuclear ATRX. The samples were drawn from NOA16, a multicentre, single-arm, open-label phase I trial in Germany that tested a mutant IDH1 peptide vaccine in humans for the first time. Genomic DNA for TCRB sequencing was extracted from EDTA blood using the DNeasy Blood and Tissue Kit. From the cysteine through the phenylalanine, the CDR3 covers 16 amino acids. Via the germline V gene, CDR1 is SGHRS and CDR2 YFSETQ. Libraries were prepared through the immunoSEQ multiplex PCR assay. Rearranged TCR beta chain sequences were amplified with the hsTCRB Kit following the manufacturer's protocol. TCRB libraries were sequenced on an Illumina MiSeq. Per the authors' processing: The proprietary platform of the kit vendor was used for demultiplexing, trimming and gene mapping. The immuneACCESS repertoire file appears here via TCRdb, limited to in-frame rearrangements. These files lack a portion of the clones; in checked studies, under half of the deficit traces to unresolved V genes, and the cause of the others is not known. The V and J calls and clone size come from that table; D and trimming were worked out from the DNA. This sample has some 120,000 clones in its table, and around four fifths of those were observed once. The top ten clonotypes cover approximately 5% of the sample.

This receptor was obtained from a middle-aged man with glioma. Sequencing was performed on PBMCs, taken from a glioma patient whose treatment included an IDH1 peptide vaccine. Recombination connected TRBV5-1 to TRBJ2-5. The CDR3 sequence is CASSSSSGAGTETQYF.